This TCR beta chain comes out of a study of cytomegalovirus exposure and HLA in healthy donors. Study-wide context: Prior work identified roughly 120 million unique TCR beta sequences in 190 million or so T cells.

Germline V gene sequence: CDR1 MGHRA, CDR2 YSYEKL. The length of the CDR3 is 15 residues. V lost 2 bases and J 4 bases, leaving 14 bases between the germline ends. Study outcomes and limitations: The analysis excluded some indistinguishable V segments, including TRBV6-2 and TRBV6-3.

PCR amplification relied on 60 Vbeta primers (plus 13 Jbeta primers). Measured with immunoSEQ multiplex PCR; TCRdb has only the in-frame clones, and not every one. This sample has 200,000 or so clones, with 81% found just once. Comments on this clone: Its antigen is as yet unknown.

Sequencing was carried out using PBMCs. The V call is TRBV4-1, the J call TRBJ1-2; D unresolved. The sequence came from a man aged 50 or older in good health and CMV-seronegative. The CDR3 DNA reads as TGCGCCAGCAGCCAAATACAGTCCTCCTCCTATGGCTACACCTTC. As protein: CASSQIQSSSYGYTF.